Detailed here is one T cell receptor (beta chain). Its target is not known. This sample is part of a study of T cells in Graves' hyperthyroidism and ophthalmopathy. Overall study results and limits: Also found in blood were most expanded thyroid clonotypes above 0.001.

Graves' hyperthyroidism was deemed stable given no ophthalmopathy progression within 18 months. Lactation, pregnancy, other autoimmune disease or uncontrolled infection excluded patients. TCR beta CDR3 region amplification was performed from RNA transcripts. The study used the HTBI primer set for a first-round RT-PCR of the TCR CDR3. TCRdb recomputed calls from the multiplex PCR reads with MiXCR, one row per CDR3 protein. The table has fewer than 55,000 distinct CDR3 sequences, 54% seen once; the top ten hold 34%. The sequence came from a man aged 18 to 30 with Graves' hyperthyroidism. Sequenced sample: peripheral blood or thyroid tissue (not recorded which).

This CDR3 is CASSYGTGAYEQYF. CDR3 in DNA: TGTGCCAGCAGTTACGGGACAGGGGCCTACGAGCAGTACTTC. This rearrangement joins TRBV6-1 to TRBJ2-7; the match to TRBD1 covers 10 bases. CDR3 length: 14 amino acids. The germline V gene encodes CDR1 MNHNS and CDR2 SASEGT. Trimming removed 5 bases from V and 2 bases from J; junction bases left unmatched: 3.